These 23 T cell receptor beta chains came from one sample sequenced in a study of cytomegalovirus exposure and HLA in healthy donors. PCR used 60 Vbeta primers and 13 Jbeta primers. Assay used: immunoSEQ multiplex PCR; TCRdb lists only in-frame clones, some missing. Of just under 250,000 clones listed, around 76% were seen once; the top ten hold 4.5% to 6%. The sample comprised PBMCs. These receptors came from a woman in her thirties or forties in good health and CMV-seropositive.

This chain joins TRBV7-2 and TRBJ2-7; 8 bases are shared with TRBD1. The CDR3 consists of 14 residues. The ends lost 5 bases at V and 7 bases at J; junction bases unmatched: 10. Germline assignment: CDR1 SGHTA and CDR2 FQGNSA. This CDR3 reads CASSTYGQGREQYF. In nucleotides, the CDR3 is TGTGCCAGCAGCACCTATGGACAGGGTCGGGAGCAGTACTTC.

The chain employs TRBV6-7 and TRBJ1-5, with 9 positions matching TRBD1. TRBV6-7 is designated an ORF whose function remains uncertain. The V segment lost 0 bases and the J segment 5 bases; nucleotides outside the gene matches: 8. The CDR3 is made up of 17 amino acids. The CDR3 loop is CASSYSIDRGFHQPQHF. As DNA, the CDR3 is TGTGCCAGCAGTTACTCGATAGACAGGGGGTTCCATCAGCCCCAGCATTTT.

The gene calls are TRBV11-1 and TRBJ2-7; possibly TRBD1 for D (6 bases). The CDR3 sequence is 19 residues long. Per the germline V gene, CDR1 is SGHAT and CDR2 is FQDESV (reference sequence). V was pared by 3 bases and J by 0 bases, with 24 bases between. CDR3 residues: CASSLTPGHMPASSYEQYF. The CDR3 bases are TGTGCCAGCAGCTTGACCCCGGGACACATGCCTGCCAGCTCCTACGAGCAGTACTTC. Together with reference TRBV11-1 and TRBJ2-7, the CDR3 gives the full variable domain: EAEVAQSPRYKITEKSQAVAFWCDPISGHATLYWYRQILGQGPELLVQFQDESVVDDSQLPKDRFSAERLKGVDSTLKIQPAELGDSAMYLCASSLTPGHMPASSYEQYFGPGTRLTVT.

V and J are TRBV10-3 and TRBJ1-2; D is unclear. CDR3 length: 15 amino acids. CDR1 is ENHRY, CDR2 SYGVKD, per germline. V lost 0 bases, J lost 3 bases, and 11 bases lay in between. The chain's CDR3 is CAISESIITDYGYTF. The CDR3, as DNA: TGTGCCATCAGTGAGTCGATTATAACGGACTATGGCTACACCTTC.

The genes are TRBV5-4 and TRBJ2-2; D may be TRBD2 (5 bases). The germline V and J ends were trimmed by 4 bases and 6 bases, with 13 bases remaining between them. CDR1 is SGHNT, CDR2 YYREEE, per germline (reference sequence). The CDR3 covers 14 residues. The CDR3 DNA sequence: TGTGCCAGCAGCCCGCAAGTGGACTCCGGGGAGCTGTTTTTT. Its translation is CASSPQVDSGELFF. The full variable domain, completed using reference TRBV5-4 and TRBJ2-2, is ETGVTQSPTHLIKTRGQQVTLRCSSQSGHNTVSWYQQALGQGPQFIFQYYREEENGRGNFPPRFSGLQFPNYSSELNVNALELDDSALYLCASSPQVDSGELFFGEGSRLTVL.

The chain has TRBV15 and TRBJ2-7, with 11 bases lining up with TRBD2. CDR3 length equals 18 residues. V lost 0 bases, J lost 3 bases, and 10 bases stayed unmatched. Germline values: CDR1 LNHNV, CDR2 YYDKDF (reference sequence). CDR3 protein: CATSRDYSALAGVYEQYF. DNA for the CDR3: TGTGCCACCAGCAGAGATTATTCGGCACTAGCGGGAGTCTACGAGCAGTACTTC.

This clone was seen a single time. The J gene is TRBJ1-1, the V gene TRBV13, with D possibly TRBD1 on 5 matching bases. The CDR3 covers 13 residues. V gave up 5 bases and J gave up 5 bases, with 12 bases separating them. Germline CDR1 is PRHDT and CDR2 is FYEKMQ (reference sequence). In nucleotides, the CDR3 is TGTGCCAGCAGCGCCCGGGGGGTGACTGAAGCTTTCTTT. Translating it yields CASSARGVTEAFF. Combining the CDR3 with reference TRBV13 and TRBJ1-1 gives the whole variable domain AAGVIQSPRHLIKEKRETATLKCYPIPRHDTVYWYQQGPGQDPQFLISFYEKMQSDKGSIPDRFSAQQFSDYHSELNMSSLELGDSALYFCASSARGVTEAFFGQGTRLTVV.

The CDR3 loop reads CASSVDGLSTDTQYF. The CDR3 region has the DNA TGTGCCAGCAGCGTAGATGGGCTTTCCACAGATACGCAGTATTTT. The V and J genes are TRBV9 and TRBJ2-3, with D hard to call. Trimming removed 0 bases at V and 2 bases at J, with 10 bases between. CDR3 length: 15 amino acids. The V gene's germline CDR1 is SGDLS and CDR2 YYNGEE.

The rearrangement joins TRBV5-1 to TRBJ2-7; 8 bases line up with TRBD2. This CDR3 has 15 residues. Germline values: CDR1 SGHRS, CDR2 YFSETQ. V was clipped by 3 bases and J by 3 bases; unmatched bases: 8. DNA of the CDR3: TGCGCCAGCAGCTCCGCCGGGGGGGGATACTACGAGCAGTACTTC. This codes for CASSSAGGGYYEQYF.

The chain uses TRBV6-5 and TRBJ1-2; TRBD1 aligns across 7 bases. V lost 4 bases to trimming and J lost 6 bases; unmatched junction nucleotides: 2. Per germline, CDR1 MNHEY and CDR2 SVGAGI. CDR3 length equals 12 residues. The CDR3 nucleotides are TGTGCCAGCAGTTTTGACAGGGATGGCTACACCTTC. It yields the protein CASSFDRDGYTF.

A few counts support this clone. The chain couples TRBV30 to TRBJ2-7; the match to TRBD1 covers 7 bases. V trimming: 3 bases; J trimming: 1 base; junction bases outside the gene matches: 0. This CDR3 is built from 12 residues. Germline CDR1 is GTSNPN and CDR2 is SVGIG (reference sequence). CDR3 amino acids: CAWRGQSYEQYF. In DNA form, the CDR3 reads TGTGCCTGGAGGGGACAGTCCTACGAGCAGTACTTC. The variable domain in full, with the rest retrieved from reference TRBV30 and TRBJ2-7, is SQTIHQWPATLVQPVGSPLSLECTVEGTSNPNLYWYRQAAGRGLQLLFYSVGIGQISSEVPQNLSASRPQDRQFILSSKKLLLSDSGFYLCAWRGQSYEQYFGPGTRLTVT.

This chain links TRBV6-5 with TRBJ1-2; 9 bases fit TRBD1. This CDR3 spans 15 amino acids. Germline trimming cut 2 bases from V and 6 bases from J; bases unmatched to any gene: 7. Germline CDR1 and CDR2: MNHEY and SVGAGI. The chain's CDR3 is CASSYSLGQGNGYTF. The CDR3 bases are TGTGCCAGCAGTTACAGCCTCGGACAGGGGAATGGCTACACCTTC.

The table lists this clone with a count of one. The V and J genes are TRBV2 and TRBJ2-3; D is ambiguous. The germline gives CDR1 SNHLY, CDR2 FYNNEI. CDR3 length: 15 amino acids. Trimming pared 4 bases from V and 6 bases from J, leaving 17 bases between. The CDR3 DNA sequence: TGTGCCAGCAGTGGGCAGACTGCAACCCCCGATACGCAGTATTTT. Amino acid sequence: CASSGQTATPDTQYF.

Of note for this clone: The junction does not match germline at one end; this may be a read error. J is TRBJ1-2 and V is TRBV7-9; possible D gene TRBD1, 5 bases. The CDR3 length is 13 residues. Germline lookup yields CDR1 SEHNR and CDR2 FQNEAQ (reference sequence). Here the CDR3 DNA reads TGTTCCAGCAGCTTAGAGGGGAACTATGGCTACACCTTC. Protein: CSSSLEGNYGYTF.

The chain couples TRBV11-2 to TRBJ1-2; TRBD1 might be the D (5 bases). The V end was cut by 5 bases, the J end by 6 bases, with 13 bases between. The germline gives CDR1 SGHAT, CDR2 FQNNGV. The CDR3 consists of 13 residues. DNA for the CDR3: TGTGCCAGCAGCCCCGGGGGACCAGATGGCTACACCTTC. Amino acid sequence: CASSPGGPDGYTF.

This chain uses TRBV7-9 with TRBJ1-2, with TRBD1 matching 7 bases. Germline CDR1 is SEHNR and CDR2 is FQNEAQ (reference sequence). This CDR3 has 17 amino acids. Germline trimming cut 5 bases from V and 7 bases from J; bases unmatched to any gene: 19. CDR3 residues: CASSPGQALGFLGGYTF. The CDR3 DNA reads TGTGCCAGCAGCCCAGGACAGGCTTTGGGCTTCTTGGGTGGCTACACCTTC.

The sample holds a few counts of this clone. This rearrangement joins TRBV11-2 to TRBJ1-3, with 8 positions matching TRBD1. The CDR3 has 18 residues. Germline values: CDR1 SGHAT, CDR2 FQNNGV. The J segment lost 0 bases and the V segment lost 0 bases, leaving 7 bases of the junction unmatched. The chain's CDR3 is CASSLDPGGPFSGNTIYF. CDR3 bases: TGTGCCAGCAGCTTAGATCCAGGGGGCCCTTTCTCTGGAAACACCATATATTTT.

V usage is TRBV7-3 and J usage is TRBJ1-1, with 9 bases aligning to TRBD1. Germline trimming cut 3 bases from V and 1 base from J; bases unmatched to any gene: 6. Germline values: CDR1 SGHTA, CDR2 FQGTGA. CDR3 size: 16 residues. CDR3 bases: TGTGCCAGCAGCTTGCCGGGACAGGGAGGGAACACTGAAGCTTTCTTT. It specifies CASSLPGQGGNTEAFF.

The V call is TRBV6-6, the J call TRBJ1-1; possible D gene TRBD1, 5 bases. The CDR3 contains 13 residues. The germline V gene encodes CDR1 MNHNY and CDR2 SVGAGI (reference sequence). V lost 6 bases to trimming and J lost 0 bases, with 8 bases between them. The CDR3 region has the DNA TGTGCCAGCAGAGACAGTTTGAACACTGAAGCTTTCTTT. Its protein product is CASRDSLNTEAFF.

This clone was observed once. A read error may produce the germline difference seen at one junction end. This chain joins TRBV7-7 and TRBJ2-1; 15 bases align to TRBD2. Germline V gives CDR1 SSHAT, CDR2 FNYEAQ (reference sequence). The CDR3 totals 15 residues. CDR3 DNA: TGTGCTAGCAGCCAAGGACTAGCGGGAGGGAGTGAGCAGTTCTTC. Protein: CASSQGLAGGSEQFF.

The V and J genes are TRBV7-2 and TRBJ1-5; 9 positions match TRBD1. The CDR3 contains 12 residues. Germline values: CDR1 SGHTA, CDR2 FQGNSA. Trimming cost V 5 bases and J 16 bases; bases outside gene matches: 9. The CDR3 here is CASSPGTGILHF. The CDR3 nucleotides read TGTGCCAGCAGCCCCGGGACAGGGATTTTACATTTT.

V is TRBV7-2 and J is TRBJ2-3; possibly TRBD1 for D (5 bases). Germline CDR1 SGHTA, CDR2 FQGNSA. This CDR3 is built from 12 residues. With 5 bases removed from V and 7 bases from J, the gap between germline ends came to 10 bases. DNA for the CDR3: TGTGCCAGCAGCACCGACAGCAATACGCAGTATTTT. Translated, it gives CASSTDSNTQYF.

V is TRBV5-1 and J is TRBJ2-5; TRBD1 is a possible D gene (8 bases). V was shortened by 2 bases and J by 4 bases, with 15 bases between the two germline ends. CDR1 SGHRS and CDR2 YFSETQ come from the germline V gene. This CDR3 region has 15 residues. CDR3 DNA: TGCGCCAGCAGCTTACAGGACAGGGAGGGAGAGACCCAGTACTTC. Protein product: CASSLQDREGETQYF.